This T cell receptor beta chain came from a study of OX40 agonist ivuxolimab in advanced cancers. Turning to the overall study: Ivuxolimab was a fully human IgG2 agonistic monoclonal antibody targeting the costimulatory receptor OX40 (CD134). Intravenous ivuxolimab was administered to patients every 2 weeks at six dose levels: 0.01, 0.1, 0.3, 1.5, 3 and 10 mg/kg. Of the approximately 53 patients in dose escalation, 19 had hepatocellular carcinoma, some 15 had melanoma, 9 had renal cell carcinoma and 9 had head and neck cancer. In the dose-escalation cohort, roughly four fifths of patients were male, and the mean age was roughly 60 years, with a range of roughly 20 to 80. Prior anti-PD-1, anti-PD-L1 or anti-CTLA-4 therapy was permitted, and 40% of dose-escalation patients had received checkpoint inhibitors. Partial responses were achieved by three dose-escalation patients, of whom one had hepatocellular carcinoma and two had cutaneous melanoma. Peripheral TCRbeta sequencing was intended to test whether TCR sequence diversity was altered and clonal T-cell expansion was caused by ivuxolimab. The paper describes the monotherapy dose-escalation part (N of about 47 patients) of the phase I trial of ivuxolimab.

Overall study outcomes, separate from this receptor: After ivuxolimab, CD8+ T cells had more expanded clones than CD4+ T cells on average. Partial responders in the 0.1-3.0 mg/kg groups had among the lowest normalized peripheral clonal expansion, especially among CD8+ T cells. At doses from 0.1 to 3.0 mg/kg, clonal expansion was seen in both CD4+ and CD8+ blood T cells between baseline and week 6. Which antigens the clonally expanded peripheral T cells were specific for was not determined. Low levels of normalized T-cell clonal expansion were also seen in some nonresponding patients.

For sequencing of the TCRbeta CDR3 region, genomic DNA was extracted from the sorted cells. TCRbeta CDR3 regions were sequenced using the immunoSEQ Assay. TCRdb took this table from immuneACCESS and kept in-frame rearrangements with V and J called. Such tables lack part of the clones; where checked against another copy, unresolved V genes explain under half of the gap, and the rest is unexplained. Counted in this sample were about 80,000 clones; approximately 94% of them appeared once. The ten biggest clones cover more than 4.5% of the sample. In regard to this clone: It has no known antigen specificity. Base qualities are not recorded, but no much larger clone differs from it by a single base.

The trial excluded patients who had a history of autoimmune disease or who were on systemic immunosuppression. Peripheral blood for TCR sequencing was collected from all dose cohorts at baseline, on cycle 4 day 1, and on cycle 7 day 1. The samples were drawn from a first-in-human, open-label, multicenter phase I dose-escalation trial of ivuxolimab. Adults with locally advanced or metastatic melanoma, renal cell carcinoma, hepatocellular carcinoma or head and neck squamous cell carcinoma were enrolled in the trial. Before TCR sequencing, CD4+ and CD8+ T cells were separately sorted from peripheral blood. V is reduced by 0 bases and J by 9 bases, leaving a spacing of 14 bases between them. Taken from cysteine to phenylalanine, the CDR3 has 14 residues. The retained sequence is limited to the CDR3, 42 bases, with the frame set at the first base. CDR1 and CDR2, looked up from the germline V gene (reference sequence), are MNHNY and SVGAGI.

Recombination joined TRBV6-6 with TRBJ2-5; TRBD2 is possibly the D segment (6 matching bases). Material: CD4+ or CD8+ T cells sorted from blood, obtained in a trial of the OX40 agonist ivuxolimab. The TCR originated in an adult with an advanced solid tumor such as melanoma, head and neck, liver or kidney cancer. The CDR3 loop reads CASSYSEVGGAQYF. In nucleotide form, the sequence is TGTGCCAGCAGTTACTCGGAGGTGGGAGGAGCCCAGTACTTC.